This T cell receptor (beta chain) stems from a study of cytomegalovirus exposure and HLA in healthy donors. Study findings and constraints: The listing of some 170 TCR beta chains classed them as cytomegalovirus-associated. TCR beta chains associated with HLA were, in a later analysis, more clonally expanded than equally common others.

With 60 Vbeta and 13 Jbeta primers, the PCR was carried out. As processed by the authors: An analysis performed later counted around 80 million unique TCR beta chains (roughly 11 million of them shared). TCRdb's table, derived via immunoSEQ multiplex PCR, lists solely in-frame clones and lacks some. V and J calls and clone size are given by that table; D and trimming were obtained from the DNA. This sample has hundreds of thousands of clones; about 77% occur once, and the top ten carry under 0.6%. On this clone: What it binds is unknown.

V lost 5 bases, J lost 5 bases, and 5 bases stayed unmatched. Germline-derived CDR1 and CDR2 are WNHNN and SYGVQD (reference sequence). This CDR3 has 14 residues. Donors likely had unrecorded immune exposures despite being nominally healthy when sampled. Specimen: PBMCs. V and J are TRBV10-1 and TRBJ2-5, with 10 bases that match TRBD1. The sequence came from a boy aged 5-17 years in good health and CMV-seronegative. CDR3 protein: CASSRDRGTETQYF. The DNA of the CDR3 is TGCGCCAGCAGTCGGGACAGGGGAACGGAGACCCAGTACTTC.